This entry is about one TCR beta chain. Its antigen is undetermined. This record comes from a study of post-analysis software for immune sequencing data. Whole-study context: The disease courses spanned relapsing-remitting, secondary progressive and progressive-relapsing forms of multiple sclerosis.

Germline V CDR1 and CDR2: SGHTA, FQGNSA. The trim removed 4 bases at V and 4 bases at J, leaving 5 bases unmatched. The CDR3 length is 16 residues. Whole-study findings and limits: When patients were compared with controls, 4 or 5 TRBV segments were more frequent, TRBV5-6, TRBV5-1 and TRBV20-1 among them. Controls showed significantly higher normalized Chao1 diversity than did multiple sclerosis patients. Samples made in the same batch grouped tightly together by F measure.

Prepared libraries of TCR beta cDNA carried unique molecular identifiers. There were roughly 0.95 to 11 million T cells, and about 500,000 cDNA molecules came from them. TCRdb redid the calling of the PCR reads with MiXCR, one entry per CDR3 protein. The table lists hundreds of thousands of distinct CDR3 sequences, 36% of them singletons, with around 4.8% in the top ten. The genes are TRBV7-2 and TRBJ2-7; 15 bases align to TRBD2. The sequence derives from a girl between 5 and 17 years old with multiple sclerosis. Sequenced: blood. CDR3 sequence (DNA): TGTGCCAGCAGCTGGGGACTAGCGGGGGGAGTGTACGAGCAGTACTTC. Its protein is CASSWGLAGGVYEQYF.